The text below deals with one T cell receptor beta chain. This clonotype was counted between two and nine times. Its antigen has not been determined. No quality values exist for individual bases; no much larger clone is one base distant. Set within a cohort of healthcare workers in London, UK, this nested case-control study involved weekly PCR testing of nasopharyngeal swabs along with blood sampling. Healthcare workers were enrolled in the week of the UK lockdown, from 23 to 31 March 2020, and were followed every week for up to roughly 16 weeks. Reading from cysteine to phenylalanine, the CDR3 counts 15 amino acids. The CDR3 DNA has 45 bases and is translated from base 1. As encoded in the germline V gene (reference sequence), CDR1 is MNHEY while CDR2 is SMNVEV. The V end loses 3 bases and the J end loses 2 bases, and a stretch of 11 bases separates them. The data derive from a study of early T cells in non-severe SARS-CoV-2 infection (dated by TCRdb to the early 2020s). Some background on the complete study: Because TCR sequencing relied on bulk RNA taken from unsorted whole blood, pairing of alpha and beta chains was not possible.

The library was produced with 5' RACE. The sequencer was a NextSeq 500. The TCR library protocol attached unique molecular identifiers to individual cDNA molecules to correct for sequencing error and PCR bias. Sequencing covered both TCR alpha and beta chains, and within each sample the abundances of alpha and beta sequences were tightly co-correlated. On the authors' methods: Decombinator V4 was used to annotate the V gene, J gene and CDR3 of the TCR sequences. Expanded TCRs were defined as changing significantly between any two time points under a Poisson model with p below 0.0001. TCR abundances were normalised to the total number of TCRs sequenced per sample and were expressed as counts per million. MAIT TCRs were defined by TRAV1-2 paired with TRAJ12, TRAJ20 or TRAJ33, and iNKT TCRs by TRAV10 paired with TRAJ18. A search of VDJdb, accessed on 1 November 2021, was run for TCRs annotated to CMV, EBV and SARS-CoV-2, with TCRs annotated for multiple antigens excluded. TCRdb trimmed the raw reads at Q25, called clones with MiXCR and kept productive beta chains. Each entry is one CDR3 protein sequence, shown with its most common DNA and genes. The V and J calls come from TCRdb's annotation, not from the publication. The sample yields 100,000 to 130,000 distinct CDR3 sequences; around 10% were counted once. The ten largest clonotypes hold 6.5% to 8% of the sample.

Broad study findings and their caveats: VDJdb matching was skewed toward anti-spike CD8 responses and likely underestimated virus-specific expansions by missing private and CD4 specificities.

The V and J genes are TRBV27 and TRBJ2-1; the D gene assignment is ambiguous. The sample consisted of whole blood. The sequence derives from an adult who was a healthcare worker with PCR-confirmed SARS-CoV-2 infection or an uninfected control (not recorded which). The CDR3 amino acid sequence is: CASSLVRHPYNEQFF. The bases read TGTGCCAGCAGTTTGGTTAGGCACCCCTACAATGAGCAGTTCTTC.